Listed below are T cell receptor beta chains from one sample, sequenced in a study of CD8 T cells in cerebrospinal fluid in Alzheimer's disease. TCRdb re-called the 10x single-cell sequencing reads and catalogs CDR3 proteins one per entry, DNA excluded. This table holds about 990 distinct CDR3 sequences. The sequenced material came from cerebrospinal fluid. The receptors were gathered from a human donor in good health. CDR3s include the opening cysteine and the closing phenylalanine or tryptophan. A clone size is listed for some rows: how often the clone was seen (once, few, many), or a class if it is expanded.

v_call: TRBV4-1; cdr3_length: 15; clone_size: medium-sized; j_call: TRBJ1-1; cdr3_aa: CASSQDQAGNTEAFF
v_call: TRBV2; cdr3_length: 13; clone_size: medium-sized; j_call: TRBJ2-7; cdr3_aa: CASSLTGNYEQYF
v_call: TRBV20-1; cdr3_length: 15; clone_size: large; j_call: TRBJ1-5; cdr3_aa: CSARVTQGVNQPQHF
v_call: TRBV4-1; cdr3_length: 16; clone_size: large; j_call: TRBJ2-7; cdr3_aa: CASSQGEVGFQSEQYF
v_call: TRBV20-1; cdr3_length: 13; clone_size: large; j_call: TRBJ2-1; cdr3_aa: CSAIAGVINEQFF
v_call: TRBV27; cdr3_length: 14; clone_size: large; j_call: TRBJ2-3; cdr3_aa: CASSLSFSTDTQYF
v_call: TRBV24-1; cdr3_length: 13; clone_size: large; j_call: TRBJ1-5; cdr3_aa: CATSVGGNQPQHF
v_call: TRBV3-1; cdr3_length: 12; clone_size: .; j_call: TRBJ2-5; cdr3_aa: CASSTGSGTQYF
v_call: TRBV12-3/TRBV12-4; cdr3_length: 13; clone_size: large; j_call: TRBJ2-7; cdr3_aa: CASSYQFSDEQYF
v_call: TRBV5-1; cdr3_length: 14; clone_size: large; j_call: TRBJ2-7; cdr3_aa: CASSLAGVGYEQYF
v_call: TRBV20-1; cdr3_length: 14; clone_size: medium-sized; j_call: TRBJ2-7; cdr3_aa: CSARAGTGSYEQYF
v_call: TRBV5-1; cdr3_length: 15; clone_size: .; j_call: TRBJ2-3; cdr3_aa: CASSQSGDLTDTQYF
v_call: TRBV9; cdr3_length: 14; clone_size: medium-sized; j_call: TRBJ2-2; cdr3_aa: CASSLRPYPGELFF
v_call: TRBV6-6; cdr3_length: 14; clone_size: large; j_call: TRBJ1-5; cdr3_aa: CASSNMYSNQPQHF
v_call: TRBV2; cdr3_length: 16; clone_size: medium-sized; j_call: TRBJ2-2; cdr3_aa: CASSLDRETNTGELFF
v_call: TRBV20-1; cdr3_length: 15; clone_size: medium-sized; j_call: TRBJ2-3; cdr3_aa: CSVKRSRQGSPTQYF
v_call: TRBV20-1; cdr3_length: 15; clone_size: medium-sized; j_call: TRBJ2-3; cdr3_aa: CSARGAAGASDTQYF
v_call: TRBV6-1; cdr3_length: 18; clone_size: medium-sized; j_call: TRBJ2-2; cdr3_aa: CASSVLAGLSVGTGELFF
v_call: TRBV9; cdr3_length: 17; clone_size: medium-sized; j_call: TRBJ2-3; cdr3_aa: CASSVAIRQGASDTQYF
v_call: TRBV2; cdr3_length: 14; clone_size: hyperexpanded; j_call: TRBJ2-1; cdr3_aa: CASGAREPYNEQFF
v_call: TRBV5-1; cdr3_length: 14; clone_size: medium-sized; j_call: TRBJ2-5; cdr3_aa: CASSPMGGEETQYF
v_call: TRBV19; cdr3_length: 15; clone_size: medium-sized; j_call: TRBJ1-5; cdr3_aa: CASTTSEGSNQPQHF
v_call: TRBV12-3/TRBV12-4; cdr3_length: 14; clone_size: medium-sized; j_call: TRBJ2-3; cdr3_aa: CASSYGQGTDTQYF
v_call: TRBV3-1; cdr3_length: 14; clone_size: large; j_call: TRBJ2-7; cdr3_aa: CASSHAGTVNEQYF
v_call: TRBV29-1; cdr3_length: 12; clone_size: medium-sized; j_call: TRBJ1-1; cdr3_aa: CSAWEGNTEAFF
v_call: TRBV6-1; cdr3_length: 14; clone_size: medium-sized; j_call: TRBJ2-5; cdr3_aa: CASSPRTGGETQYF
v_call: TRBV5-1; cdr3_length: 15; clone_size: medium-sized; j_call: TRBJ2-2; cdr3_aa: CASSLDTRGTGELFF
v_call: TRBV18; cdr3_length: 15; clone_size: large; j_call: TRBJ2-7; cdr3_aa: CASSLDRVHSYEQYF
v_call: TRBV28; cdr3_length: 19; clone_size: medium-sized; j_call: TRBJ1-1; cdr3_aa: CASSLWWGTRTQGHTEAFF
v_call: TRBV7-2; cdr3_length: 17; clone_size: .; j_call: TRBJ2-5; cdr3_aa: CASSFPGLAGGRETQYF
v_call: TRBV27; cdr3_length: 13; clone_size: medium-sized; j_call: TRBJ1-6; cdr3_aa: CASGRESRSPLHF
v_call: TRBV30; cdr3_length: 17; clone_size: medium-sized; j_call: TRBJ1-5; cdr3_aa: CAWSKPVPGRKDQPQHF
v_call: TRBV27; cdr3_length: 11; clone_size: medium-sized; j_call: TRBJ2-1; cdr3_aa: CASSTDRAQFF
v_call: TRBV12-1; cdr3_length: 13; clone_size: medium-sized; j_call: TRBJ1-5; cdr3_aa: CASSCISNQPQHF